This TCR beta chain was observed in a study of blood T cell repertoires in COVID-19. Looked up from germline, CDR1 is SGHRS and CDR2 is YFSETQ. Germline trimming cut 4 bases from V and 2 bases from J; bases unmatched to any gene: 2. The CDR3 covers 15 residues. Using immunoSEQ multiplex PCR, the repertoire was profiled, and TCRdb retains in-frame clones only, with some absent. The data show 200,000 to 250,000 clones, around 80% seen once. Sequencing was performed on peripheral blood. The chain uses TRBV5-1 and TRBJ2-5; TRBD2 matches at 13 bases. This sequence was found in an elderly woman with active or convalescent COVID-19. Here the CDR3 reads CASSQGLAGQETQYF. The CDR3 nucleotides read TGCGCCAGCAGCCAGGGACTAGCGGGGCAAGAGACCCAGTACTTC.